This TCR beta chain was observed in a study of T-cell reconstitution after alpha-beta-depleted transplantation in children listed by TCRdb under 2016. As for the study more broadly: T-cell immune reconstitution after TCRalphabeta/CD19-depleted allogeneic hematopoietic cell transplantation in children was quantitatively tracked in the study by means of TCR repertoire profiling.

Including cysteine and phenylalanine, the CDR3 has 16 amino acids. The sequence is cut down to CDR3 DNA, 48 bases in frame from base 1. Clipping removes 5 bases from V and 0 bases from J, with 7 as the unmatched junction base count. Remarks on this clonotype: Which antigen it targets is not known. No quality values exist for individual bases; no much larger clone is one base distant.

Preparation of the library involved PCR. The sequencing machine was an Illumina HiSeq 2500. Molecular barcoding was employed in the preparation of TCR libraries, with unique molecular identifiers being used to normalize TCRbeta repertoire quantification. TCRdb reworked the public reads: Q25 trimming with fastp, MiXCR clone assembly, productive beta chains retained. Here each entry gathers all rows of one CDR3 protein and keeps the most common genes and DNA. The sample data list hundreds of thousands of distinct CDR3 sequences, and approximately 15% of these were observed just once. The top ten constitute approximately 1% of the sample.

The sequencing used PBMCs from the stem cell graft donor, collected from the stem cell graft. This sequence originates from a human donor who donated a stem cell graft to a child with acute myeloid leukemia. The receptor chain draws on TRBV12-3 or TRBV12-4 and TRBJ1-3; 7 bases in the middle match TRBD1. In nucleotides, the sequence is TGTGCCAGCAGTCTCTCAGGGGGAAGCTCTGGAAACACCATATATTTT. The resulting protein is CASSLSGGSSGNTIYF.